This T cell receptor beta chain was identified in a study of T cells in tuberculosis (dated by TCRdb to 2017 to 2018). Some background on the complete study: To characterize T cells specific for the mycobacterial lipid antigen glucose monomycolate (GMM), the study used CD1B tetramers together with high-throughput TCR immunosequencing. In a South African clinical cohort, IGRA-negative adolescents, IGRA-positive adolescents with latent tuberculosis and adults with active tuberculosis were compared, with roughly 10 people in each group.

At study entry, adolescents were screened for latent tuberculosis infection by tuberculin skin test and QuantiFERON-TB GOLD In-Tube IGRA. Immunosequencing of unsorted cryopreserved PBMC covered, on average, approximately 100,000 T cells per clinical donor. Eleven high schools in the Worcester region of the Western Cape, South Africa, served as enrollment sites for adolescents aged 12 to 18 years. Approximately ten M. tuberculosis-infected adolescents and around ten uninfected adolescents, matched for age and sex, were selected. PBMC from adolescents were isolated by density centrifugation from freshly drawn heparinized blood and were then cryopreserved. Cut back by 8 bases and 0 bases, the V and J ends lie 10 bases apart. Taken from cysteine to phenylalanine, the CDR3 has 13 residues. Only CDR3 DNA remains: 39 bases, in frame from the first base. The germline V gene yields SGHDN for CDR1 and FVKESK for CDR2.

In regard to this clone: This clone's antigen is unknown. No much larger clonotype is one base removed from it; base qualities were not supplied.

TCR libraries were generated with the immunoSEQ multiplex PCR assay, using TCR-beta and/or TCR-alpha/delta assays for each sample. The Illumina high-throughput platform was used to sequence the amplified TCR libraries. Turning to the authors' computational methods: Clustering and dimensionality reduction were performed using pairwise TCRdist distances among GMM-specific receptors from ex vivo sorted or in vitro expanded T cells. Each clinical repertoire was scored by mean NN-distance, the average TCRdist to the nearest 10% of tetramer-positive reference sequences. GEM TCR motif frequency was computed as the fraction of unique TCRs matching known GEM sequences by V/J usage and CDR3 length. Linear discriminant analysis with leave-one-out cross-validation, implemented in scikit-learn, was used to classify active tuberculosis. TCRdb stores this immuneACCESS table with in-frame sequences only. Part of the clones is absent; in the studies checked, under half of the shortfall reflects unresolved V genes, and no reason is known for the rest. The D gene and trimming were derived from the DNA, and the V and J assignments and clone size from that table. The sample data list 24,000 or so clones, and around 95% of these were observed just once. The ten largest clones add up to about 8.6% of the sample.

Broader findings and caveats from the paper: With the diverse GMM-specific repertoire as input, a classifier achieved under 90% accuracy (AUROC 0.9 to 0.95), whereas GEM motif frequencies as input gave under 75% accuracy. The smaller NN-distances were partly driven by shorter CDR3-alpha lengths in active tuberculosis patients, and the difference for TCR-beta did not reach statistical significance. Compared with IGRA-negative controls, TCR-alpha repertoires from active tuberculosis had smaller mean NN-distances to GMM-specific TCRs, which suggests that these TCRs underwent clonal expansion. Clinical samples were selected based on the availability of cryopreserved specimens, with adults included as active tuberculosis cases and adolescents included as controls.

The source material was PBMCs. This TCR came from a donor aged 5 to 30 with latent tuberculosis or without tuberculosis infection. In this chain, TRBV14 is recombined with TRBJ2-5; TRBD1 is perhaps the D gene, given 6 matching bases. The CDR3 amino acid sequence is: CASADRYQETQYF. The DNA sequence follows: TGTGCCAGCGCGGACAGATACCAAGAGACCCAGTACTTC. Outside the CDR3, residues come from the reference TRBV14 and TRBJ2-5 proteins, so the full variable domain is: EAGVTQFPSHSVIEKGQTVTLRCDPISGHDNLYWYRRVMGKEIKFLLHFVKESKQDESGMPNNRFLAERTGGTYSTLKVQPAELEDSGVYFCASADRYQETQYFGPGTRLLVL.